This T cell receptor (beta chain) was captured in a study of blood T cells in healthy people across ages. Study observations and caveats: Naive CD4+ cell counts and diversity both ran higher in long-lived than in aged donors.

V lost 4 bases to trimming and J lost 5 bases, with 14 bases between them. This CDR3 is 14 amino acids long. Germline V CDR1 and CDR2: SGDLS, YYNGEE. With a J-beta primer mix and a sample-barcoded 5' primer, a second PCR ran about 7 to 11 cycles. A template-switch adaptor that had 12 random nucleotides put a tag on each cDNA molecule. TCRdb ran MiXCR on the 5' RACE reads and lists one entry per CDR3 protein. The sample carries 1.5 million to 2 million distinct CDR3 sequences, approximately 50% recorded once. About this clonotype: Its target is unknown.

Sequencing was performed on blood. This rearrangement joins TRBV9 to TRBJ2-3, with D possibly matching TRBD1 (6 bases). This TCR was recovered from a woman in her thirties or forties in good health. This CDR3 is CASSPQGPKDTQYF. Written as DNA, the CDR3 is TGTGCCAGCAGCCCGCAGGGGCCCAAAGATACGCAGTATTTT.